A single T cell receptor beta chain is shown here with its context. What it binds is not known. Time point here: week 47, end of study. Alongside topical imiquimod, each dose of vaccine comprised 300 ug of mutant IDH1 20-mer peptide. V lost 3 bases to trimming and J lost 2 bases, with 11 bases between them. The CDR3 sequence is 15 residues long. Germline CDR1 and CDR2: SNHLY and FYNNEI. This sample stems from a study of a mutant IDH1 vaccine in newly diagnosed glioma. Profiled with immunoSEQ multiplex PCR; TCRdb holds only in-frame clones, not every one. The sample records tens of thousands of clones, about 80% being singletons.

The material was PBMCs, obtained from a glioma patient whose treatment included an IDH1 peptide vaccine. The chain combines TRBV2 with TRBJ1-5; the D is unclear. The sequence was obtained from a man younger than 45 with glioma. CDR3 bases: TGTGCCAGCAGTGAGAGGGCCCGGGGCAATCAGCCCCAGCATTTT. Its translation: CASSERARGNQPQHF.